Listed here are 8 T cell receptor beta chains from one sample, sequenced in a study of cytomegalovirus exposure and HLA in healthy donors. Researchers ran the PCR with 60 Vbeta and 13 Jbeta primers. Measured with immunoSEQ multiplex PCR; TCRdb has only the in-frame clones, and not every one. Here the sample spans roughly 150,000 clones, around 73% being singletons. Sequencing was done on a sample of PBMCs. These receptors came from a woman aged 18-29 years in good health and CMV-seropositive.

This chain uses TRBV30 with TRBJ2-1; the D is unclear. With 2 bases removed from V and 0 bases from J, the gap between germline ends came to 8 bases. Germline CDR1 reads GTSNPN; CDR2 reads SVGIG (reference sequence). CDR3 length equals 14 residues. CDR3 in DNA: TGTGCCTGGAGTATGGCCGACTCCTACAATGAGCAGTTCTTC. It encodes CAWSMADSYNEQFF.

CDR3 DNA sequence: TGTGCCAGCAGCATCAAGCGGGACAGGGGACACGAGCAGTACTTC. It translates to CASSIKRDRGHEQYF. The chain employs TRBV21-1 and TRBJ2-7; TRBD1 was called by the table and not checked on the DNA. TRBV21-1 represents a pseudogene. This CDR3 spans 15 amino acids.

The CDR3 protein is CASSPDRESDQAQYF. CDR3 in DNA: TGTGCCAGCAGCCCAGACAGGGAGTCGGACCAGGCGCAGTACTTC. This chain joins TRBV5-8 and TRBJ2-7; the match to TRBD1 covers 7 bases. The CDR3 is 15 amino acids. Germline CDR1 reads SGHTS; CDR2 reads YDEGEE. The ends lost 4 bases at V and 9 bases at J; junction bases unmatched: 16.

This clone has only a few counts. The chain employs TRBV7-3 and TRBJ2-2; possibly TRBD2 for D (5 bases). The CDR3 contains 16 residues. V was clipped by 0 bases and J by 1 base, with 9 bases between them. Germline V gene sequence: CDR1 SGHTA, CDR2 FQGTGA. CDR3 sequence reads: CASSLTPAGNTGELFF. DNA for the CDR3: TGTGCCAGCAGCTTAACGCCGGCGGGGAACACCGGGGAGCTGTTTTTT. Full variable domain (missing parts from reference TRBV7-3 and TRBJ2-2): GAGVSQTPSNKVTEKGKYVELRCDPISGHTALYWYRQSLGQGPEFLIYFQGTGAADDSGLPNDRFFAVRPEGSVSTLKIQRTERGDSAVYLCASSLTPAGNTGELFFGEGSRLTVL.

CDR3 loop: CASMAGAYTDTQYF. The CDR3 nucleotides are TGTGCCAGTATGGCAGGGGCCTACACAGATACGCAGTATTTT. This rearrangement joins TRBV19 to TRBJ2-3; D is possibly TRBD1 (6 bases). Trimming stripped 7 bases from V and 2 bases from J, with 13 bases between. The CDR3 has 14 residues. The V gene's germline CDR1 is LNHDA and CDR2 SQIVND (reference sequence).

Of note for this clone: Within the sample, other DNA sequences also encode this same CDR3. The chain combines TRBV5-1 with TRBJ1-5; D unclear. V was pared by 8 bases and J by 7 bases, with 25 bases between. The germline gives CDR1 SGHRS, CDR2 YFSETQ. The CDR3 spans 16 residues. CDR3 nucleotide sequence: TGCGCCAGTAGCCCGTGGTCCCGTGACGGGAACCAGCCCCAGCATTTT. Its protein product is CASSPWSRDGNQPQHF.

The rearrangement joins TRBV15 to TRBJ1-5; 9 nucleotides line up with TRBD1. The CDR3 loop spans 17 amino acids. Germline trimming cut 0 bases from V and 4 bases from J; bases unmatched to any gene: 7. Germline V lookup: CDR1 LNHNV, CDR2 YYDKDF (reference sequence). Here the CDR3 DNA reads TGTGCCACCAGCAGAGACCTCTCGACAGGGGGTAATCAGCCCCAGCATTTT. Protein product: CATSRDLSTGGNQPQHF. The complete variable domain, with remaining parts taken from reference TRBV15 and TRBJ1-5, reads DAMVIQNPRYQVTQFGKPVTLSCSQTLNHNVMYWYQQKSSQAPKLLFHYYDKDFNNEADTPDNFQSRRPNTSFCFLDIRSPGLGDTAMYLCATSRDLSTGGNQPQHFGDGTRLSIL.

For this clone: One junction end disagrees with the germline gene, perhaps due to a read error. V usage is TRBV7-3 and J usage is TRBJ2-2, with D maybe TRBD2 (5 bases). The CDR3 has 14 amino acids. Germline CDR1 is SGHTA and CDR2 is FQGTGA. The CDR3 here is CASSDTGNSGELFF. In DNA form, the CDR3 reads TGTGCCAGCAGCGATACGGGGAACAGCGGGGAGCTGTTTTTT.